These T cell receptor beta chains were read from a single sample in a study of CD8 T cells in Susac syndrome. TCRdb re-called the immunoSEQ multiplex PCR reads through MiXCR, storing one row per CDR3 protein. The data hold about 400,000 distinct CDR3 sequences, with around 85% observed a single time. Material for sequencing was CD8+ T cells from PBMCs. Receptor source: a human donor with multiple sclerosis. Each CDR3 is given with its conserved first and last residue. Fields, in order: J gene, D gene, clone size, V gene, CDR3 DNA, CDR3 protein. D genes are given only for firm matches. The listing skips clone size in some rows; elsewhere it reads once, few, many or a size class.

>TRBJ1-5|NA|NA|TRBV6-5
TGTGCCAGCAGTTATATCGGGGGTCAGCCCCAGCATTTT
CASSYIGGQPQHF
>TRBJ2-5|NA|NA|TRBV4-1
TGCGCCAGCAGCCAAGCTGTTGTGCTGGGGGGCGCGGGGGAGACCCAGTACTTC
CASSQAVVLGGAGETQYF
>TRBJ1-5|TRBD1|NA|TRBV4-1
TGCGCCAGCAGCCAGGGCCCGGGACAGGGATATCAGCCCCAGCATTTT
CASSQGPGQGYQPQHF
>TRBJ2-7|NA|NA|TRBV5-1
TGCGCCAGCAGCTTGGGGCGCCACGAGCAGTACTTC
CASSLGRHEQYF
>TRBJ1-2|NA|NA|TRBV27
NA
CASSFAGGTGCTF
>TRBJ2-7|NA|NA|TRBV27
TGTGCCAGCAGTTTCCAAGTCGGATACGAGCAGTACTTC
CASSFQVGYEQYF
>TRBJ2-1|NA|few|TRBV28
TGTGCCAGCAGGACAGACTCCTACAATGAGCAGTTCTTC
CASRTDSYNEQFF
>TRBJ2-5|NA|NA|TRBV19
TGTGCCAGTACCGGTACCGGCGGGCAAGAGACCCAGTACTTC
CASTGTGGQETQYF
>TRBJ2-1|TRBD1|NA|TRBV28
TGTGCCAGCAGTTTAAACAGGGGACGGAATGAGCAGTTCTTC
CASSLNRGRNEQFF
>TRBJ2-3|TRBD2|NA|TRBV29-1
TGCAGCGTTGAAGACCCCCTAGCGGGGGACCGCACAGATACGCAGTATTTT
CSVEDPLAGDRTDTQYF
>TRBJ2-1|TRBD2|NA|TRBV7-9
TGTGCCAGCAGCCCGACTAGCGGGAGATCGTACAATGAGCAGTTCTTC
CASSPTSGRSYNEQFF
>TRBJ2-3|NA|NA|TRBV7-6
TGTGCCAGCAGCTTACGGGCGGACACAGATACGCAGTATTTT
CASSLRADTDTQYF
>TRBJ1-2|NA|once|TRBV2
TGTGCCAGCTTACAGGTCGGCTACACCTTC
CASLQVGYTF
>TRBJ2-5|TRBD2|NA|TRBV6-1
TGTGCCAGCAGTCCACCCTACTCCCGAGAGGGAGTGCGGGAGACCCAATACTTC
CASSPPYSREGVRETQYF
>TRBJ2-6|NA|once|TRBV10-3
TGTGCCATCAGTGAATTAGACGGCTCTGGGGCCAACGTCCTGACTTTC
CAISELDGSGANVLTF
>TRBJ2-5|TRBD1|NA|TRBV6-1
TGTGCCAGCAGCAGGGGGCTTCAAGAGACCCAGTACTTC
CASSRGLQETQYF
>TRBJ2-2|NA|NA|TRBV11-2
TGTGCCAGCAGCCCCAAAGTGAGCGTTGCGGACACCGGGGAGCTGTTTTTT
CASSPKVSVADTGELFF
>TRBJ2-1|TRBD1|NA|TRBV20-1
TGCAGTGCTACCCATCCGGGACAGACCAATGAGCAGTTCTTC
CSATHPGQTNEQFF
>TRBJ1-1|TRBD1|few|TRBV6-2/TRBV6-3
TGTGCCAGCAGTCCGCAGGGGGAAGCCACTGAAGCTTTCTTT
CASSPQGEATEAFF
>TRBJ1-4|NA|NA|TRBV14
TGTGCCAGCAGCCAAGCGTGGAACCGATGGGGTGATGAAGAACTGTTTTTT
CASSQAWNRWGDEELFF
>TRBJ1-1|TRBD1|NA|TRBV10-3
TGTGCCATCAGCCCCGGACAGGGGGAGAGCACTGAAGCTTTCTTT
CAISPGQGESTEAFF
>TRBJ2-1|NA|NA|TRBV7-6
TGTGCCAGCGCTGACAGGTTCTACAATGAGCAGTTCTTC
CASADRFYNEQFF
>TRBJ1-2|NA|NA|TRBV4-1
TGCGCCAGCAGCCAAGATAGGCAGGGGATTCACTATGGCTACACCTTC
CASSQDRQGIHYGYTF
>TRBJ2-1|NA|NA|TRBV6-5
TGTGCCAGCAGTTACAATTTCGGTGGGGGCAATGAGCAGTTCTTC
CASSYNFGGGNEQFF
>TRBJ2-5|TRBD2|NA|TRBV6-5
TGTGCCAGCAGCGAGGTAGCGGGATTAGCAGAGACCCAGTACTTC
CASSEVAGLAETQYF
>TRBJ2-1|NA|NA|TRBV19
TGTGCCAGTAGTATAGCCGGGGGAAGCTCCTACAATGAGCAGTTCTTC
CASSIAGGSSYNEQFF
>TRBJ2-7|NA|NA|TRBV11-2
TGTGCCAGCAGCTTGGGCCCAGCCGCCTACGAGCAGTACTTC
CASSLGPAAYEQYF
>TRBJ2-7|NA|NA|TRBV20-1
TGCAGTGCTAGAGATCGACTCCACGAGCAGTACTTC
CSARDRLHEQYF
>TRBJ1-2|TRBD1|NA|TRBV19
TGTGCCAGTAACGAAGTGGCGGGACAGGGGTATGGCTACACCTTC
CASNEVAGQGYGYTF
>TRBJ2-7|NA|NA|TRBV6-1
TGTGCCAGCAGTGAAGTGGTTGTGGGGACTGATTACGAGCAGTACTTC
CASSEVVVGTDYEQYF
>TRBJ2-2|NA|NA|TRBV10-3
TGTGCCATCACAGCGGCGAACACCGGGGAGCTGTTTTTT
CAITAANTGELFF
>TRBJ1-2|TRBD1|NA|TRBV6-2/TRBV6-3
TGTGCCAGCGTAGCCTTACAGGGGGCGCGAGGCTACACCTTC
CASVALQGARGYTF
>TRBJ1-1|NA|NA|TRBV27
TGTGCCAGCAGTTCCAGGACAGACCCGAACACTGAAGCTTTCTTT
CASSSRTDPNTEAFF
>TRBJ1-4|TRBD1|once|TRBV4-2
TGTGCCAGCAGCCCTAACCTCAGGGGGCGCGGTGAAAAACTGTTTTTT
CASSPNLRGRGEKLFF
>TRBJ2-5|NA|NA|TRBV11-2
TGTGCCAGCAGCCCCGAGGGGGAGCCCCAAGAGACCCAGTACTTC
CASSPEGEPQETQYF
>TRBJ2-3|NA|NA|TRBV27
TGTGCCAGCAGTTCCTACGAAGGGACAGATACGCAGTATTTT
CASSSYEGTDTQYF
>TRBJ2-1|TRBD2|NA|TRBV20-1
TGCAGTGCTAGAGATGTGGGACTAGCGGGATACAATGAGCAGTTCTTC
CSARDVGLAGYNEQFF
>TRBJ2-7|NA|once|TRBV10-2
TGCGCCAGCAGTGAGCTGGTCTCCGGAGTGGGTGAGCAGTACTTC
CASSELVSGVGEQYF
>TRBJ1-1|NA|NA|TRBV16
TGTGCCAGCAGCCAACCAGGGACGGGGAACACTGAAGCTTTCTTT
CASSQPGTGNTEAFF
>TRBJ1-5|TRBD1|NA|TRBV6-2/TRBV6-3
TGTGCCAGCAGTTCAGGGGGCCCTGGACAGCCCCAGCATTTT
CASSSGGPGQPQHF
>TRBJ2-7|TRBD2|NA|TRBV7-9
TGTGCCAGCAGCTACCCCATGACTAGCGGGCCTTACTACGAGCAGTACTTC
CASSYPMTSGPYYEQYF
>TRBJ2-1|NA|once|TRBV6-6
TGTGCCAGCAGGTACTGGGACCTCTACAATGAGCAGTTCTTC
CASRYWDLYNEQFF